The clone carrying this T cell receptor (beta chain) was recorded a few times. The ends lost 1 base at V and 6 bases at J; junction bases unmatched: 9. This CDR3 region has 15 residues. CDR1 MDHEN and CDR2 SYDVKM come from the germline V gene. This entry belongs to a study of TIL therapy for anti-PD-1-resistant metastatic lung cancer. Study-wide context: Tumors had a median PD-L1 proportion score of roughly 5.7%.

Documented time point: pre-treatment sample, taken before nivolumab and TIL therapy. Tumor tissue came from excised metastases, mostly pleural nodules or supraclavicular lymph nodes. Patients were adults with stage 4 NSCLC. The immunoSEQ assay was v3. This table comes from immunoSEQ multiplex PCR, and its TCRdb copy is limited to in-frame clones, with some not included. The table lists 95,000 or so clones, less than 70% of them singletons. The receptor was isolated from a person aged 25 to 79 with non-small cell lung cancer. The starting material was tumor tissue, obtained at baseline. The J gene is TRBJ2-7, the V gene TRBV28; 7 nucleotides match TRBD2. This CDR3 reads CASSLSVLGGLEQYF. In DNA, the CDR3 is TGTGCCAGCAGTTTATCGGTGCTGGGAGGGCTCGAGCAGTACTTC.